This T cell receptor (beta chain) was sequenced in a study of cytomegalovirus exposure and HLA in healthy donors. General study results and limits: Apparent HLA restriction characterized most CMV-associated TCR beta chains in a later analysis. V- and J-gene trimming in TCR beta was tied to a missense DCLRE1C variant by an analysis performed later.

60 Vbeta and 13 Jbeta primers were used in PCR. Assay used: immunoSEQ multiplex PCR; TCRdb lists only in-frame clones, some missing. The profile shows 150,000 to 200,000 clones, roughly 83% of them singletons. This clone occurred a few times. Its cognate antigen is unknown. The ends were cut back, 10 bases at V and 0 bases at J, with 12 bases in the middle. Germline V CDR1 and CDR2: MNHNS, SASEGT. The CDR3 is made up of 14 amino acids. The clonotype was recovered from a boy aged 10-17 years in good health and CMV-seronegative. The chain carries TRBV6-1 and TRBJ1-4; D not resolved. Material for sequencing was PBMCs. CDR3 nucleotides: TGTGCCACCCAGGTGGATCCAACTAATGAAAAACTGTTTTTT. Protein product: CATQVDPTNEKLFF.